This entry concerns a single TCR beta chain. No antigen is known for it. The PCR ran on 60 Vbeta and 13 Jbeta primers. The method was immunoSEQ multiplex PCR; TCRdb's version includes in-frame clones alone and lacks a portion of them. This listing includes 75,000 to 100,000 clones. The data belong to a study of cytomegalovirus exposure and HLA in healthy donors. Between the trimmed V and J ends, which lost 0 bases and 3 bases, there was a span of 9 bases. CDR1 and CDR2 (germline): SGHRS, YFSETQ. The CDR3 spans 15 residues. Study-level points and caveats: From TCR beta sequences, most subjects' HLA-A and HLA-B alleles were reportedly predicted accurately. The authors excluded some V segments, including TRBV6-2 and TRBV6-3, as indistinguishable. In a later analysis, CMV-associated beta chains were mostly HLA-associated, it appeared.

The chain couples TRBV5-1 to TRBJ2-2; D is possibly TRBD1 (5 bases). Material for sequencing was PBMCs. This clonotype was obtained from a woman aged 60-75 years in good health and CMV-seronegative. The CDR3 bases are TGCGCCAGCAGCTTGGCCAGGGCTGACACCGGGGAGCTGTTTTTT. Translating gives CASSLARADTGELFF. Full variable domain (outside the CDR3, taken from reference TRBV5-1 and TRBJ2-2): KAGVTQTPRYLIKTRGQQVTLSCSPISGHRSVSWYQQTPGQGLQFLFEYFSETQRNKGNFPGRFSGRQFSNSRSEMNVSTLELGDSALYLCASSLARADTGELFFGEGSRLTVL.